The 14 T cell receptor beta chains listed next were all sequenced from one sample in a study of OX40 agonist ivuxolimab in advanced cancers. Sequencing was performed with immunoSEQ multiplex PCR; in TCRdb, only in-frame clones are kept and a portion is missing. The sample shows roughly 80,000 clones, 85% to 95% of them seen only once. Here the sequenced sample was CD4+ or CD8+ T cells sorted from blood, taken in a trial of the OX40 agonist ivuxolimab. These TCRs come from an adult with an advanced solid tumor such as melanoma, head and neck, liver or kidney cancer.

V and J are TRBV9 and TRBJ1-1; D is unclear. Germline V gene lookup returns CDR1 SGDLS and CDR2 YYNGEE. The CDR3 has 16 residues. V was trimmed by 0 bases and J by 0 bases, leaving 12 bases between them. CDR3 loop: CASSVGATSMNTEAFF. The CDR3, as DNA: TGTGCCAGCAGCGTAGGGGCCACTTCTATGAACACTGAAGCTTTCTTT.

The chain has TRBV7-8 and TRBJ1-5; TRBD1 is a possible D gene (5 bases). Per the germline V gene, CDR1 is SGHVS and CDR2 is FQNEAQ. V lost 1 base and J 1 base, leaving 11 bases between the germline ends. The CDR3 spans 16 residues. The CDR3, as DNA: TGTGCCAGCAGCTTAGTGACGGGACTCAGCAATCAGCCCCAGCATTTT. Translation: CASSLVTGLSNQPQHF.

This sequence joins TRBV28 and TRBJ1-5; possibly TRBD1 for D (5 bases). The V and J ends lost 7 bases and 5 bases respectively, with 9 bases between them. The CDR3 has 12 residues. Germline V gene sequence: CDR1 MDHEN, CDR2 SYDVKM. CDR3 bases: TGTGCCAGCACGCGAGGGGATCAGCCCCAGCATTTT. Encoded protein: CASTRGDQPQHF.

This chain connects TRBV7-3 to TRBJ2-2; no firm D call. Germline CDR1 is SGHTA and CDR2 is FQGTGA. This CDR3 is 14 amino acids long. Trimming took off 3 bases at V and 4 bases at J, with 9 bases between the two ends. The CDR3 DNA reads TGTGCCAGCAGCTTTCGGCGGACCACCGGGGAGCTGTTTTTT. It codes for CASSFRRTTGELFF.

This clone was counted once. The V and J genes are TRBV27 and TRBJ1-6; D is uncertain. This CDR3 contains 16 residues. Trimming shortened V by 0 bases and J by 8 bases, and 14 bases separated the two germline ends. Germline loops: CDR1 MNHEY, CDR2 SMNVEV (reference sequence). The chain's CDR3 is CASSLSRASYDSPLHF. CDR3 nucleotide sequence: TGTGCCAGCAGTTTATCCCGGGCCTCGTACGATTCACCCCTCCACTTT.

The chain is built from TRBV7-2 and TRBJ2-5, with 13 bases fitting TRBD2. Germline assignment: CDR1 SGHTA and CDR2 FQGNSA. J gave up 2 bases and V 1 base, and 7 bases lay outside the gene matches. The CDR3 sequence is 18 residues long. CDR3 amino acids: CASSLGAGLAGDQETQYF. In DNA form, the CDR3 reads TGTGCCAGCAGCTTAGGGGCCGGACTAGCGGGAGATCAAGAGACCCAGTACTTC.

V usage is TRBV18 and J usage is TRBJ2-7; unclear D gene. The CDR3 has 15 residues. Trimming cost V 0 bases and J 6 bases, with 15 bases left between them. The V gene's germline CDR1 is KGHSH and CDR2 LQKENI. The CDR3 is CASSPPSQKAREQYF. The CDR3 nucleotides are TGTGCCAGCTCACCACCGTCACAGAAAGCGCGCGAGCAGTACTTC.

This sequence joins TRBV7-2 and TRBJ2-2; the D is unclear. V gave up 3 bases and J gave up 1 base, with 6 bases separating them. The CDR3 has 14 amino acids. CDR1 SGHTA and CDR2 FQGNSA come from the germline V gene. CDR3 in DNA: TGTGCCAGCAGCTTGTCAGTGAACACCGGGGAGCTGTTTTTT. This codes for CASSLSVNTGELFF. Together with reference TRBV7-2 and TRBJ2-2, the CDR3 gives the full variable domain: GAGVSQSPSNKVTEKGKDVELRCDPISGHTALYWYRQSLGQGLEFLIYFQGNSAPDKSGLPSDRFSAERTGGSVSTLTIQRTQQEDSAVYLCASSLSVNTGELFFGEGSRLTVL.

This clone came up once. The CDR3 DNA follows: TGTGCCAGCAGCGGAAGGGACAGGGAGGATCAAGAGACCCAGTACTTC. Protein sequence: CASSGRDREDQETQYF. The chain uses TRBV5-8 and TRBJ2-5; 9 bases map to TRBD1. Germline loops: CDR1 SGHTS, CDR2 YDEGEE. This CDR3 is 16 amino acids long. J gave up 2 bases and V 4 bases, and 9 bases lay outside the gene matches.

V and J are TRBV6-5 and TRBJ1-1; TRBD1 might be the D (6 bases). The CDR3 spans 13 residues. Germline V gene lookup returns CDR1 MNHEY and CDR2 SVGAGI. With 4 bases removed from V and 4 bases from J, the gap between germline ends came to 10 bases. In DNA, the CDR3 is TGTGCCAGCAGTTCCAAGGGGGGCACTGAAGCTTTCTTT. Amino acids: CASSSKGGTEAFF.

The CDR3 DNA reads as TGTGCCAGCAGTCCTTTTGGACGAGGCGGCACTGAAGCTTTCTTT. As protein: CASSPFGRGGTEAFF. The gene calls are TRBV6-5 and TRBJ1-1; D unresolved. This CDR3 contains 15 residues. Trimming removed 5 bases from V and 4 bases from J, with 17 bases in between. Germline V CDR1 and CDR2: MNHEY, SVGAGI.

The CDR3: CATSRPQQGSETQYF. CDR3 nucleotides: TGTGCCACCAGCAGGCCCCAACAGGGGTCAGAGACCCAGTACTTC. The chain combines TRBV15 with TRBJ2-5; 7 nucleotides align to TRBD1. The CDR3 runs to 15 residues. Germline lookup yields CDR1 LNHNV and CDR2 YYDKDF (reference sequence). V dropped 3 bases and J dropped 4; count of bases not matched to a gene: 8.

The gene calls are TRBV6-6 and TRBJ1-1; D is unclear. Trimming removed 2 bases from V and 2 bases from J, with 6 bases in between. The CDR3 contains 13 residues. CDR1 and CDR2 (germline): MNHNY, SVGAGI (reference sequence). The chain's CDR3 is CASSYRDNTEAFF. CDR3 DNA sequence: TGTGCCAGCAGTTACAGGGATAACACTGAAGCTTTCTTT.

The chain joins TRBV4-2 to TRBJ2-7; 8 bases are a match to TRBD1. Trimming at V came to 0 bases and at J to 4 bases, leaving 5 bases not matched to a gene. The CDR3 spans 15 residues. Germline CDR1 is LGHNA and CDR2 is YNFKEQ. The CDR3 DNA sequence: TGTGCCAGCAGCCAAGATCTACAGGGGGGATACGAGCAGTACTTC. It translates to CASSQDLQGGYEQYF.